The next 26 T cell receptor beta chains were all read from a single sample in a study of patients and donors after allogeneic stem cell transplantation. TCRdb independently ran MiXCR on the RT-PCR reads; one entry per CDR3 protein. The sample contains roughly 200,000 distinct CDR3 sequences, over 30% of which appear only once. Material for sequencing was blood, either unsorted or a sorted T cell fraction (not recorded which). The receptors here all came from a human donor who was either an allogeneic HSCT recipient or a stem cell or donor lymphocyte infusion donor (not recorded which). It is not recorded whose cells these are; they may come from a transplant donor.

This clonotype appeared a few times. The CDR3 nucleotides read TGTGCCAGCAGTTACTCGGGGACCTCTGGAAACACCATATATTTT. Its translation: CASSYSGTSGNTIYF. The chain combines TRBV6-5 with TRBJ1-3; D possibly corresponds to TRBD1 (5 bases). CDR3 length equals 15 residues. CDR1 MNHEY and CDR2 SVGAGI come from the germline V gene. V was cut by 0 bases and J by 0 bases, with 6 bases left in between.

The chain carries TRBV2 and TRBJ2-1; D may be TRBD2 (6 bases). The CDR3 is made up of 14 amino acids. In germline, CDR1 is SNHLY, CDR2 FYNNEI. V dropped 6 bases and J dropped 3 bases, with 12 bases sitting between them. CDR3 residues: CASRGLLHYNEQFF. CDR3 bases: TGTGCCAGCAGGGGACTCCTTCACTACAATGAGCAGTTCTTC.

This clonotype was seen a handful of times. This chain uses TRBV5-5 with TRBJ1-5, with D possibly TRBD1 on 6 matching bases. Trimming stripped 5 bases from V and 6 bases from J, with 21 bases between. Germline lookup yields CDR1 SGHKS and CDR2 YYEKEE (reference sequence). CDR3 length: 16 amino acids. The CDR3 protein is CASSIRDTGRAQPQHF. CDR3 coding DNA: TGTGCCAGCAGTATCCGGGACACGGGAAGAGCTCAGCCCCAGCATTTT.

Here the CDR3 reads CASSPWGSEETQYF. DNA of the CDR3: TGTGCCAGCAGCCCGTGGGGCAGCGAAGAGACCCAGTACTTC. V usage is TRBV3-1 and J usage is TRBJ2-5; a possible D gene is TRBD1 (5 bases). With 4 bases removed from V and 3 bases from J, the gap between germline ends came to 12 bases. The germline V gene has CDR1 LGHDT and CDR2 YNNKEL (reference sequence). This CDR3 region has 14 residues.

The sample holds a few counts of this clonotype. This rearrangement joins TRBV18 to TRBJ2-5; no clear D gene. The V end was cut by 3 bases, the J end by 1 base, with 3 bases between. Germline CDR1 reads KGHSH; CDR2 reads LQKENI. This CDR3 spans 12 amino acids. CDR3 sequence: CASSPAQETQYF. The CDR3 DNA reads as TGTGCCAGCTCACCGGCCCAAGAGACCCAGTACTTC.

The chain is built from TRBV21-1 and TRBJ2-2; the table assigns TRBD2, which was not confirmed against the DNA. TRBV21-1 is noted as a pseudogene. The CDR3 is 18 amino acids. CDR3 sequence reads: CASSKYWAGREYTGELFF. DNA of the CDR3: TGTGCCAGCAGCAAATACTGGGCGGGAAGGGAATACACCGGGGAGCTGTTTTTT.

This clonotype showed up just a few times. The chain combines TRBV20-1 with TRBJ1-5; a weak D match, TRBD1 (6 bases). The CDR3 has 14 amino acids. The V gene lost 3 bases and the J gene lost 6 bases, with 15 bases spanning the gap. Germline lookup yields CDR1 DFQATT and CDR2 SNEGSKA (reference sequence). CDR3 sequence reads: CSASSRGGSQPQHF. The CDR3 DNA reads TGCAGTGCTAGCTCAAGAGGGGGGTCTCAGCCCCAGCATTTT.

In this sample, this clonotype turned up a few times. The chain has TRBV10-3 and TRBJ1-1; the match to TRBD1 covers 9 bases. This CDR3 spans 14 amino acids. V trimming: 4 bases; J trimming: 5 bases; junction bases outside the gene matches: 5. Germline V CDR1 and CDR2: ENHRY, SYGVKD. The CDR3 nucleotides are TGTGCCATCAGTGCGGACAGGGGTTCGACTGAAGCTTTCTTT. Protein sequence: CAISADRGSTEAFF.

The chain employs TRBV12-3 or TRBV12-4 and TRBJ1-1, with 7 bases lining up with TRBD1. V shed 6 bases, J shed 6 bases, and the junction held 10 bases outside the gene matches. The CDR3 sequence is 14 residues long. CDR3 residues: CASSPRQGFAEAFF. CDR3 sequence (DNA): TGTGCCAGCAGCCCTAGACAGGGCTTCGCTGAAGCTTTCTTT.

The V call is TRBV30, the J call TRBJ2-3, with D tentatively TRBD2 (6 bases). The germline V gene has CDR1 GTSNPN and CDR2 SVGIG (reference sequence). CDR3 length: 11 amino acids. Trimming shortened V by 4 bases and J by 4 bases, and 6 bases separated the two germline ends. The CDR3 is CAWTGADTQYF. The CDR3 DNA reads as TGTGCCTGGACGGGGGCAGATACGCAGTATTTT.

The rearrangement links TRBV4-1 to TRBJ1-5; 8 bases map to TRBD1. This CDR3 spans 16 amino acids. The germline gives CDR1 MGHRA, CDR2 YSYEKL. V dropped 1 base and J dropped 3; count of bases not matched to a gene: 5. The CDR3 sequence is CASSQVGRGLNQPQHF. CDR3 coding DNA: TGCGCCAGCAGCCAAGTAGGCAGGGGGCTCAATCAGCCCCAGCATTTT.

The rearrangement uses TRBV4-3 and TRBJ2-3, with D perhaps matching TRBD1 or TRBD2 (5 bases each). Per germline, CDR1 LGHNA and CDR2 YSLEER. The CDR3 has 15 amino acids. V lost 4 bases to trimming and J lost 6 bases, with 17 bases between them. In DNA form, the CDR3 reads TGCGCCAGCAGCCCATTCTTGGGGGAAGCGGATACGCAGTATTTT. Protein sequence: CASSPFLGEADTQYF.

This clonotype occurred a few times. The chain uses TRBV6-2 or TRBV6-3 and TRBJ1-1, with 7 bases lining up with TRBD1. Germline trimming cut 6 bases from V and 4 bases from J; bases unmatched to any gene: 8. The germline CDR1 and CDR2 sequences are MNHEY and SVGEGT. The CDR3 is 14 amino acids. This chain's CDR3 is CASSQTGSSTEAFF. For the CDR3, the DNA is TGTGCCAGCAGCCAGACAGGGAGTAGCACTGAAGCTTTCTTT.

The gene calls are TRBV5-6 and TRBJ2-2, with 7 bases matching TRBD1. From germline, CDR1 is SGHDT and CDR2 YYEEEE. Germline trimming cut 7 bases from V and 4 bases from J; bases unmatched to any gene: 10. The CDR3 has 15 amino acids. CDR3 loop: CASGTTGAPTGELFF. The CDR3 region has the DNA TGTGCCAGCGGAACCACAGGGGCCCCCACCGGGGAGCTGTTTTTT.

The chain is built from TRBV4-2 and TRBJ2-3, with D maybe TRBD1 (5 bases). V was clipped by 1 base and J by 3 bases, with 11 bases between them. The CDR3 contains 15 residues. In germline, CDR1 is LGHNA, CDR2 YNFKEQ. The CDR3 here is CASSQGSKGTDTQYF. CDR3 nucleotide sequence: TGTGCCAGCAGCCAAGGGTCCAAGGGGACAGATACGCAGTATTTT.

The chain is built from TRBV7-2 and TRBJ1-2; tentatively, D is TRBD1 (5 bases). This CDR3 comprises 18 residues. The V end was cut by 2 bases, the J end by 4 bases, with 23 bases between. The germline gives CDR1 SGHTA, CDR2 FQGNSA. The DNA for the CDR3 is TGTGCCAGCAGCTTATCGGGTGGACATCATCTTCGGGGCTATGGCTACACCTTC. Translated: CASSLSGGHHLRGYGYTF.

This clonotype was detected only a few times. V and J are TRBV4-2 and TRBJ1-4, with D possibly being TRBD1 (5 bases). Germline loops: CDR1 LGHNA, CDR2 YNFKEQ. The CDR3 extends over 17 amino acids. Trimming stripped 1 base from V and 4 bases from J, with 16 bases between. CDR3 protein: CASSQGQESRGNEKLFF. CDR3 bases: TGTGCCAGCAGCCAAGGCCAGGAGTCGAGGGGTAATGAAAAACTGTTTTTT.

This clonotype was counted a few times. The CDR3 nucleotides are TGTGCCAGCAGCCAAGAGCGTAGCTCAAGTGAGCAGTTCTTC. Protein: CASSQERSSSEQFF. The J gene is TRBJ2-1, the V gene TRBV3-1, with no clear D. From germline, CDR1 is LGHDT and CDR2 YNNKEL (reference sequence). V gave up 0 bases and J gave up 9 bases, with 12 bases separating them. The CDR3 spans 14 residues.

The rearrangement joins TRBV12-3 or TRBV12-4 to TRBJ2-1; D remains unclear. V lost 1 base to trimming and J lost 2 bases, with 6 bases between them. CDR3 length: 14 amino acids. The CDR3: CASSLEAAYNEQFF. CDR3 coding DNA: TGTGCCAGCAGTTTAGAGGCAGCCTACAATGAGCAGTTCTTC.

This clonotype has only a few counts. The rearrangement joins TRBV7-2 to TRBJ1-2; D is uncertain. The V and J ends lost 6 bases and 5 bases respectively, with 19 bases between them. CDR1 is SGHTA, CDR2 FQGNSA, per germline. This CDR3 region has 15 residues. The CDR3, as DNA: TGTGCCAGCAGTATCCGGACCAGCTCCTTGTATGGCTACACCTTC. Amino acids: CASSIRTSSLYGYTF. The full variable domain, its missing parts supplied by reference TRBV7-2 and TRBJ1-2, is GAGVSQSPSNKVTEKGKDVELRCDPISGHTALYWYRQSLGQGLEFLIYFQGNSAPDKSGLPSDRFSAERTGGSVSTLTIQRTQQEDSAVYLCASSIRTSSLYGYTFGSGTRLTVV.

The chain employs TRBV28 and TRBJ1-4, with 10 bases fitting TRBD1. The CDR3 runs to 16 residues. The V gene's germline CDR1 is MDHEN and CDR2 SYDVKM. V gave up 4 bases and J gave up 7 bases; unmatched junction bases: 9. DNA of the CDR3: TGTGCCAGCAGTTCCCGACAGGGGGCCAGTAGTGAAAAACTGTTTTTT. Amino acids: CASSSRQGASSEKLFF.

In DNA, the CDR3 is TGCAGTGCTGGGGACAGTTATCAGCCCCAGCATTTT. Translating it yields CSAGDSYQPQHF. This chain connects TRBV20-1 to TRBJ1-5, with TRBD1 matching 7 bases. The V gene end was trimmed by 5 bases and the J gene end by 5 bases; junction bases not matched to a gene: 3. Germline V gene sequence: CDR1 DFQATT, CDR2 SNEGSKA (reference sequence). This CDR3 region has 12 residues.

This clonotype showed up just a few times. CDR3 sequence: CASSYSVTNTEAFF. As DNA, the CDR3 is TGTGCCAGCAGTTACTCTGTTACGAACACTGAAGCTTTCTTT. V gene TRBV6-6 combines with J gene TRBJ1-1; D is unresolved. CDR1 and CDR2 from the germline V gene are MNHNY and SVGAGI (reference sequence). The CDR3 spans 14 residues. The V and J ends lost 0 bases and 1 base respectively, with 6 bases between them.

This chain links TRBV28 with TRBJ1-4, with TRBD1 matching 8 bases. Unmatched junction bases numbered 11, after V lost 4 bases and J lost 10 bases. The V gene's germline CDR1 is MDHEN and CDR2 SYDVKM. The length of the CDR3 is 15 residues. The CDR3 coding sequence is TGTGCCAGCAGTTCTTCACCGGACAGGGTGGGAAAACTGTTTTTT. It encodes CASSSSPDRVGKLFF.

The rearrangement links TRBV6-1 to TRBJ1-6; a possible D gene is TRBD1 (5 bases). With 4 bases removed from V and 6 bases from J, the gap between germline ends came to 10 bases. CDR3 length equals 14 residues. Germline lookup yields CDR1 MNHNS and CDR2 SASEGT. The CDR3 sequence is CASSVGRFNSPLHF. CDR3 coding DNA: TGTGCCAGCAGTGTGGGACGTTTTAATTCACCCCTCCACTTT.

The rearrangement joins TRBV7-9 to TRBJ1-3; a weak D match, TRBD1 (5 bases). V was clipped by 5 bases and J by 8 bases, with 16 bases between them. The CDR3 extends over 14 amino acids. Germline CDR1 SEHNR, CDR2 FQNEAQ (reference sequence). This CDR3 reads CASSPGTRGDTIYF. In nucleotides, the CDR3 is TGTGCCAGCAGCCCGGGGACCCGGGGGGACACCATATATTTT.